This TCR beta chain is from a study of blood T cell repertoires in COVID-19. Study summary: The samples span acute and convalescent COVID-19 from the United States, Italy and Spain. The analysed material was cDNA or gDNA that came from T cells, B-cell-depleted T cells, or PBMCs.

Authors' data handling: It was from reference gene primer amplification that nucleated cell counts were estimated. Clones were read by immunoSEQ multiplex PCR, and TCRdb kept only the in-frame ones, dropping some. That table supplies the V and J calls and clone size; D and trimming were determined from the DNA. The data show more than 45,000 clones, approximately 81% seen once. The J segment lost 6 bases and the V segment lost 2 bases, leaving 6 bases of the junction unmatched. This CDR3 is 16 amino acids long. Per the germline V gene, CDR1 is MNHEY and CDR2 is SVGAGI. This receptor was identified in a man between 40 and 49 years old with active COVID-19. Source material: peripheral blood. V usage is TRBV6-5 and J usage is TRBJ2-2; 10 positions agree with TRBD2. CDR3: CASSYGVAGGPGELFF. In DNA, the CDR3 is TGTGCCAGCAGTTACGGGGTAGCGGGAGGCCCCGGGGAGCTGTTTTTT.